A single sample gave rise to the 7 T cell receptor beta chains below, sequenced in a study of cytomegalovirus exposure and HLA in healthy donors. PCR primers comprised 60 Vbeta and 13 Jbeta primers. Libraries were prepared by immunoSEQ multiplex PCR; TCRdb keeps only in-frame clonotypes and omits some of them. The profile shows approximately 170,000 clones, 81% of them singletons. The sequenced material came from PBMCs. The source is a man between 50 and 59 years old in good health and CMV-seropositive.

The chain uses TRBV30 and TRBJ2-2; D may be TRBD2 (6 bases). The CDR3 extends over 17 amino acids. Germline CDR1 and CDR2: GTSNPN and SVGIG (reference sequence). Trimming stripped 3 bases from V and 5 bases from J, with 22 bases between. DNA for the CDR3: TGTGCCTGGAGGGGGGGAACAGGTCGAATTTTTACCGGGGAGCTGTTTTTT. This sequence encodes CAWRGGTGRIFTGELFF.

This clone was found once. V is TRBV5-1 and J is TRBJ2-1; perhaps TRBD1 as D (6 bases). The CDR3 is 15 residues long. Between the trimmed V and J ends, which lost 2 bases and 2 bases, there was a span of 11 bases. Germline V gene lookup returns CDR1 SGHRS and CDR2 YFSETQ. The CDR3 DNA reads TGCGCCAGCAGCTTTCGACAGGACCCCTACAATGAGCAGTTCTTC. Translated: CASSFRQDPYNEQFF.

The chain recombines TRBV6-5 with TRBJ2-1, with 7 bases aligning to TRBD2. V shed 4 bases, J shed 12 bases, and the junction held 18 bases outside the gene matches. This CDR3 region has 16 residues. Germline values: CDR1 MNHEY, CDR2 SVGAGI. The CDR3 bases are TGTGCCAGCAGTTCCCTGGGGGGGGGTGCCTTGGGGGGGCAGTTCTTC. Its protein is CASSSLGGGALGGQFF.

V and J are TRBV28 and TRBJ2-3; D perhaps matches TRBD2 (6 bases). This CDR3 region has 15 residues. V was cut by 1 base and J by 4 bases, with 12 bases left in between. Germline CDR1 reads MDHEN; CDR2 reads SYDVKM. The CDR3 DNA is TGTGCCAGCAGTTTATCTGCAGGGAGGCCAGATACGCAGTATTTT. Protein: CASSLSAGRPDTQYF.

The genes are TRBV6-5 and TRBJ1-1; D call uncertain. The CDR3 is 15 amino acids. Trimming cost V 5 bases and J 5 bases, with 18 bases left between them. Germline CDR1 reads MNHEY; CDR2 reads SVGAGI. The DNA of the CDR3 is TGTGCCAGCAGTCGGTCGGATACGGGGTGGACTGAAGCTTTCTTT. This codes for CASSRSDTGWTEAFF.

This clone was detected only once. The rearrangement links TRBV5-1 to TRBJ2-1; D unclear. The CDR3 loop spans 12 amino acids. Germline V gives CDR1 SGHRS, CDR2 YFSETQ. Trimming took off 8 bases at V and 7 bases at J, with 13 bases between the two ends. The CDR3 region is CARTTAGNEQFF. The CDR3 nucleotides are TGCGCCAGAACGACCGCCGGGAATGAGCAGTTCTTC. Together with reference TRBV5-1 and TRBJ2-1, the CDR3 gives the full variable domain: KAGVTQTPRYLIKTRGQQVTLSCSPISGHRSVSWYQQTPGQGLQFLFEYFSETQRNKGNFPGRFSGRQFSNSRSEMNVSTLELGDSALYLCARTTAGNEQFFGPGTRLTVL.

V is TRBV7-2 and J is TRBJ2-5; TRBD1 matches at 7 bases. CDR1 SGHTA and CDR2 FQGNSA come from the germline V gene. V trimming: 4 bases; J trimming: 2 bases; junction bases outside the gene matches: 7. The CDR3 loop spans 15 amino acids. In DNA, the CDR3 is TGTGCCAGCAGCTCGGGGACAGCCTTTCAAGAGACCCAGTACTTC. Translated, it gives CASSSGTAFQETQYF.